The 27 T cell receptor beta chains presented below share a single source sample, sequenced in a study of T-cell reconstitution after alpha-beta-depleted transplantation in children. Preparation of the TCRbeta library used unique molecular identifiers. In TCRdb, the PCR reads were re-called with MiXCR into one record per CDR3 protein. This sample has over 150,000 distinct CDR3 sequences, with roughly 10% found just once. This sample comprised PBMCs, obtained before TCRalphabeta/CD19-depleted stem cell transplant. The receptors were sampled from a boy between 2 and 15 years old with acute myeloid leukemia, due to receive a stem cell transplant.

This clonotype came up a few times. V is TRBV6-1 and J is TRBJ1-2; maybe TRBD1 (5 bases). Germline lookup yields CDR1 MNHNS and CDR2 SASEGT. The CDR3 covers 16 residues. The ends were cut back, 4 bases at V and 0 bases at J, with 15 bases in the middle. CDR3 coding DNA: TGTGCCAGCAGTGGCTCAGGGCAGAGACCTAACTATGGCTACACCTTC. Protein sequence: CASSGSGQRPNYGYTF.

The table lists this clonotype with many counts. The chain uses TRBV21-1 and TRBJ2-2; the tabulated D call, TRBD2, remains unverified against the DNA. TRBV21-1 is recorded as a pseudogene. The CDR3 length is 14 residues. CDR3 loop: CAARVADRSGELFF. The CDR3 DNA follows: TGTGCCGCGCGGGTGGCTGATAGGAGCGGGGAGCTGTTTTTT.

This clonotype was seen repeatedly, ten times or more. This chain joins TRBV2 and TRBJ2-1; TRBD2 agrees at 14 bases. The CDR3 spans 15 residues. From germline, CDR1 is SNHLY and CDR2 FYNNEI. Unmatched junction bases numbered 6, after V lost 4 bases and J lost 10 bases. As DNA, the CDR3 is TGTGCCAGCAGTGCAGGACTAGCGGGGGGCATAGAGCAGTTCTTC. Its protein is CASSAGLAGGIEQFF. Full variable domain (missing parts from reference TRBV2 and TRBJ2-1): EPEVTQTPSHQVTQMGQEVILRCVPISNHLYFYWYRQILGQKVEFLVSFYNNEISEKSEIFDDQFSVERPDGSNFTLKIRSTKLEDSAMYFCASSAGLAGGIEQFFGPGTRLTVL.

This clonotype was found many times. J is TRBJ1-1 and V is TRBV20-1; possible D gene TRBD1, 5 bases. Trimming took 6 bases from V and 0 from J, leaving 17 bases between them. There are 15 residues in the CDR3. CDR1 is DFQATT and CDR2 is SNEGSKA in the germline V gene (reference sequence). The CDR3 nucleotides read TGCAGTGCCCATATCCTGGGGGTCATGAACACTGAAGCTTTCTTT. It specifies CSAHILGVMNTEAFF.

This clonotype has a count of ten or more. This sequence joins TRBV11-2 and TRBJ2-7; unclear D gene. Germline CDR1 and CDR2: SGHAT and FQNNGV. CDR3 length: 13 residues. The V gene lost 0 bases and the J gene lost 3 bases, with 6 bases spanning the gap. Written as DNA, the CDR3 is TGTGCCAGCAGCTTAGAAGGCAACTACGAGCAGTACGTC. It specifies CASSLEGNYEQYV.

This clonotype was found many times. The chain has TRBV20-1 and TRBJ2-1; 12 bases agree with TRBD2. Trimming at V came to 1 base and at J to 0 bases, leaving 4 bases not matched to a gene. The V gene's germline CDR1 is DFQATT and CDR2 SNEGSKA (reference sequence). The CDR3 covers 17 residues. CDR3 sequence reads: CSARVLAGGRSYNEQFF. The CDR3, as DNA: TGCAGTGCTAGAGTACTAGCGGGGGGCCGCTCCTACAATGAGCAGTTCTTC.

This clonotype was counted ten times or more. The chain joins TRBV7-2 to TRBJ1-4; no clear D. The CDR3 totals 15 residues. V was cut by 2 bases and J by 0 bases, with 7 bases left in between. The germline gives CDR1 SGHTA, CDR2 FQGNSA. CDR3 loop: CASSLTRATNEKLFF. CDR3 bases: TGTGCCAGCAGCTTAACAAGAGCAACTAATGAAAAACTGTTTTTT. Drawing the rest from reference TRBV7-2 and TRBJ1-4, the complete variable domain is GAGVSQSPSNKVTEKGKDVELRCDPISGHTALYWYRQSLGQGLEFLIYFQGNSAPDKSGLPSDRFSAERTGGSVSTLTIQRTQQEDSAVYLCASSLTRATNEKLFFGSGTQLSVL.

This clonotype appeared many times. V and J are TRBV28 and TRBJ2-3; D possibly corresponds to TRBD1 (5 bases). The CDR3 is made up of 14 amino acids. V lost 5 bases to trimming and J lost 7 bases, with 16 bases between them. Germline V gene lookup returns CDR1 MDHEN and CDR2 SYDVKM. Written as DNA, the CDR3 is TGTGCCAGCAGTCCCCCCCCAGGGATGAATACGCAGTATTTT. Encoded protein: CASSPPPGMNTQYF. Full variable domain (remainder filled in from reference TRBV28 and TRBJ2-3): DVKVTQSSRYLVKRTGEKVFLECVQDMDHENMFWYRQDPGLGLRLIYFSYDVKMKEKGDIPEGYSVSREKKERFSLILESASTNQTSMYLCASSPPPGMNTQYFGPGTRLTVL.

This clonotype has ten or more counts. DNA of the CDR3: TGCGCCAGCAGCCAAGGACTAGCGGGGGGCACAGATACGCAGTATTTT. This codes for CASSQGLAGGTDTQYF. The chain couples TRBV4-1 to TRBJ2-3, with TRBD2 matching 12 bases. Per the germline V gene, CDR1 is MGHRA and CDR2 is YSYEKL. The CDR3 length is 16 residues. V lost 1 base, J lost 1 base, and 0 bases stayed unmatched.

A few counts support this clonotype. The J gene is TRBJ1-4, the V gene TRBV7-2, with 8 positions matching TRBD1. Germline V gene lookup returns CDR1 SGHTA and CDR2 FQGNSA. The CDR3 runs to 13 residues. V lost 5 bases and J lost 8; bases outside the gene matches: 4. The CDR3 DNA sequence: TGTGCCAGCAGCCCCTACAGGGGGGAAAAACTGTTTTTT. Amino acid sequence: CASSPYRGEKLFF.

This clonotype appeared many times. The V gene is TRBV4-2, the J gene TRBJ1-6, with a weak D call TRBD1 (6 bases). The germline V gene encodes CDR1 LGHNA and CDR2 YNFKEQ. The V and J ends lost 0 bases and 7 bases respectively, with 10 bases between them. The CDR3 is made up of 15 amino acids. DNA of the CDR3: TGTGCCAGCAGCCAAGATCAACAGGGAAATTCACCCCTCCACTTT. As protein: CASSQDQQGNSPLHF.

The V gene is TRBV5-1, the J gene TRBJ1-2, with D uncertain. Germline assignment: CDR1 SGHRS and CDR2 YFSETQ. The CDR3 is 13 residues long. The V and J ends lost 1 base and 4 bases respectively, with 8 bases between them. CDR3 in DNA: TGCGCCAGCAGCTTGACGGACGCCTATGGCTACACCTTC. It specifies CASSLTDAYGYTF.

This clonotype was counted at least ten times. This chain connects TRBV28 to TRBJ1-1; D not certain. CDR3 length: 13 amino acids. V lost 6 bases and J lost 1, with 9 bases in between. Germline values: CDR1 MDHEN, CDR2 SYDVKM. CDR3 in DNA: TGTGCCAGCAGCCCGGCCTGGAACACTGAAGCTTTCTTT. Amino acid sequence: CASSPAWNTEAFF.

The V gene is TRBV20-1, the J gene TRBJ2-4; D possibly corresponds to TRBD2 (6 bases). Germline loops: CDR1 DFQATT, CDR2 SNEGSKA (reference sequence). The CDR3 runs to 15 residues. V was clipped by 6 bases and J by 0 bases, with 15 bases between them. Here the CDR3 DNA reads TGCAGTGCCCAACGGGTGGGACTAGCCAAAAACATTCAGTACTTC. The encoded protein is CSAQRVGLAKNIQYF.

Ten or more counts support this clonotype. The chain links TRBV29-1 to TRBJ2-1, with 9 bases aligning to TRBD2. Per germline, CDR1 SQVTM and CDR2 ANQGSEA. The CDR3 has 15 amino acids. V lost 2 bases and J lost 4; bases outside the gene matches: 6. The CDR3 loop is CSVELREGKYNEQFF. The CDR3, as DNA: TGCAGCGTTGAACTGCGGGAGGGTAAATACAATGAGCAGTTCTTC.

There are many counts of this clonotype. The rearrangement links TRBV28 to TRBJ1-2; TRBD1 matches at 7 bases. Germline CDR1 MDHEN, CDR2 SYDVKM. Germline trimming cut 5 bases from V and 4 bases from J; bases unmatched to any gene: 7. The CDR3 is 14 residues long. CDR3 sequence: CASSGSGGLYGYTF. The CDR3 nucleotides read TGTGCCAGCAGTGGGTCAGGGGGACTCTATGGCTACACCTTC.

This clonotype was counted many times. The chain joins TRBV4-2 to TRBJ1-4, with 9 bases that match TRBD1. Germline V CDR1 and CDR2: LGHNA, YNFKEQ. The CDR3 consists of 15 residues. V lost 4 bases and J lost 2; bases outside the gene matches: 2. The CDR3 is CASSRQGETNEKLFF. For the CDR3, the DNA is TGTGCCAGCAGCCGACAGGGGGAGACTAATGAAAAACTGTTTTTT.

This clonotype was recorded many times. V usage is TRBV14 and J usage is TRBJ2-1, with D perhaps matching TRBD2 (7 bases). This CDR3 is 14 amino acids long. The germline CDR1 and CDR2 sequences are SGHDN and FVKESK. V shed 2 bases and J shed 8 bases, with 13 bases lying between them. The CDR3 region has the DNA TGTGCCAGCAGCCAAACAGGGAGGGGGGATGAGCAGTTCTTC. Residues: CASSQTGRGDEQFF.

Note on this clonotype: A much more abundant neighbour one base away suggests this may be a read error. This sequence joins TRBV20-1 and TRBJ2-3, with D unresolved. V shed 0 bases and J shed 3 bases, with 10 bases lying between them. CDR1 and CDR2 (germline): DFQATT, SNEGSKA (reference sequence). CDR3 length equals 14 residues. Written as DNA, the CDR3 is TGCAGTGCTAGAGATGACGAGCAAACAGATACGCAGTATTTT. Its translation: CSARDDEQTDTQYF.

At least ten counts were recorded for this clonotype. The chain links TRBV27 to TRBJ2-7; 11 nucleotides line up with TRBD2. This CDR3 is 14 amino acids long. Germline CDR1 is MNHEY and CDR2 is SMNVEV (reference sequence). V shed 5 bases and J 3 bases; nucleotides not matched to a gene: 3. This CDR3 reads CASSEGTSGYEQYF. In DNA form, the CDR3 reads TGTGCCAGCAGTGAGGGGACTAGCGGCTACGAGCAGTACTTC.

This clonotype was counted many times. CDR3 sequence reads: CASSLGGRDTQYF. In DNA form, the CDR3 reads TGCGCCAGCAGCTTGGGTGGGCGAGATACGCAGTATTTT. The chain uses TRBV5-1 and TRBJ2-3; no clear D gene. This CDR3 has 13 amino acids. In germline, CDR1 is SGHRS, CDR2 YFSETQ. The V and J ends lost 0 bases and 5 bases respectively, with 7 bases between them.

In this sample, this clonotype turned up many times. Since a much larger clone is just one base distant, this may be a read error. The CDR3 does not close with the conserved phenylalanine or tryptophan, likely indicating a read error. This chain links TRBV20-1 with TRBJ2-1; 7 bases match TRBD1. The CDR3 length is 14 residues. The V gene end was trimmed by 3 bases and the J gene end by 3 bases; junction bases not matched to a gene: 5. Germline values: CDR1 DFQATT, CDR2 SNEGSKA (reference sequence). This chain's CDR3 is CSARGDRDYNEQFL. In DNA form, the CDR3 reads TGCAGTGCTAGGGGCGACAGGGACTACAATGAGCAGTTCCTC.

The chain carries TRBV10-3 and TRBJ2-5; 8 bases map to TRBD1. The CDR3 is 17 amino acids. Trimming removed 2 bases from V and 2 bases from J; junction bases left unmatched: 10. The germline V gene has CDR1 ENHRY and CDR2 SYGVKD. DNA of the CDR3: TGTGCCATCAGTGAGCAACAGTCAGGGGGCGGACAAGAGACCCAGTACTTC. Protein product: CAISEQQSGGGQETQYF.

At least ten counts were recorded for this clonotype. V and J are TRBV20-1 and TRBJ2-5; 9 positions agree with TRBD2. The trim removed 8 bases at V and 1 base at J, leaving 11 bases unmatched. The V gene's germline CDR1 is DFQATT and CDR2 SNEGSKA (reference sequence). CDR3 size: 15 residues. The CDR3 here is CSTPEIAGAQETQYF. The DNA for the CDR3 is TGCAGTACCCCCGAAATAGCGGGGGCCCAAGAGACCCAGTACTTC.

At least ten counts were recorded for this clonotype. The gene calls are TRBV3-1 and TRBJ2-2; no definite D call. The CDR3 sequence is 11 residues long. V lost 1 base and J lost 7, with 1 base in between. Germline V lookup: CDR1 LGHDT, CDR2 YNNKEL (reference sequence). The CDR3 sequence is CASSQVGELFF. DNA for the CDR3: TGTGCCAGCAGCCAAGTCGGGGAGCTGTTTTTT.

There are many counts of this clonotype. The V and J genes are TRBV5-6 and TRBJ2-7, with 9 bases matching TRBD2. The V gene's germline CDR1 is SGHDT and CDR2 YYEEEE. The V gene end was trimmed by 4 bases and the J gene end by 3 bases; junction bases not matched to a gene: 5. The CDR3 has 14 residues. For the CDR3, the DNA is TGTGCCAGCAGCCTGGGACTAGCTAGCTACGAGCAGTACTTC. It codes for CASSLGLASYEQYF.

This clonotype was observed many times. The gene calls are TRBV5-1 and TRBJ1-5; TRBD1 matches 8 bases. The germline gives CDR1 SGHRS, CDR2 YFSETQ. Unmatched junction bases numbered 9, after V lost 4 bases and J lost 6 bases. This CDR3 spans 15 amino acids. CDR3 DNA: TGCGCCAGCAGCCTGGGGGGGACAGGATTTCAGCCCCAGCATTTT. Translated: CASSLGGTGFQPQHF. Variable domain in full (rest from reference TRBV5-1 and TRBJ1-5): KAGVTQTPRYLIKTRGQQVTLSCSPISGHRSVSWYQQTPGQGLQFLFEYFSETQRNKGNFPGRFSGRQFSNSRSEMNVSTLELGDSALYLCASSLGGTGFQPQHFGDGTRLSIL.